These 17 T cell receptor beta chains share one sample of origin, sequenced in a study of blood T cell repertoires in COVID-19. Produced via immunoSEQ multiplex PCR; TCRdb's table is partial and in-frame only. This repertoire shows under 50,000 clones, around 93% found once; its top ten account for about 12%. Sequences were obtained from peripheral blood. These receptors all stem from a human donor in a cohort sampled during active COVID-19.

The V call is TRBV4-1, the J call TRBJ1-5, with D possibly being TRBD1 (5 bases). V dropped 0 bases and J dropped 7 bases, with 16 bases sitting between them. There are 16 residues in the CDR3. Per the germline V gene, CDR1 is MGHRA and CDR2 is YSYEKL. CDR3 sequence: CASSQEPWRGGQPQHF. The CDR3 DNA sequence: TGCGCCAGCAGCCAAGAGCCCTGGAGGGGAGGCCAGCCCCAGCATTTT.

The V call is TRBV6-4, the J call TRBJ2-3; D gene ambiguous. Germline V gene data show CDR1 as MRHNA and CDR2 as SNTAGT. This CDR3 spans 14 amino acids. Trimming took off 0 bases at V and 7 bases at J, with 11 bases between the two ends. The CDR3 DNA is TGTGCCAGCAGTGACTCGATAGTTGGTTATACGCAGTATTTT. Translating it yields CASSDSIVGYTQYF.

The chain recombines TRBV6-2 or TRBV6-3 with TRBJ1-5; maybe TRBD1 (5 bases). The CDR3 runs 14 residues. In germline, CDR1 is MNHEY, CDR2 SVGEGT. V lost 3 bases, J lost 7 bases, and 13 bases lay in between. CDR3 DNA sequence: TGTGCCAGCAGTTATGCGGGGGTTATACAGCCCCAGCATTTT. This translates into CASSYAGVIQPQHF.

This chain's CDR3 is CASSLAGGNQPQHF. The CDR3, as DNA: TGTGCCAGCAGTTTAGCGGGGGGAAATCAGCCCCAGCATTTT. V usage is TRBV6-5 and J usage is TRBJ1-5; the D gene is possibly TRBD1 (5 bases). Trimming removed 4 bases from V and 4 bases from J, with 11 bases in between. Germline CDR1 MNHEY, CDR2 SVGAGI. The CDR3 totals 14 residues.

The chain links TRBV15 to TRBJ2-3, with TRBD2 matching over 11 bases. This CDR3 contains 18 residues. The V gene end was trimmed by 0 bases and the J gene end by 3 bases; junction bases not matched to a gene: 8. Germline CDR1 is LNHNV and CDR2 is YYDKDF (reference sequence). DNA for the CDR3: TGTGCCACCAGCAGAGATCTTTCCGGGACTAGCGGAACAGATACGCAGTATTTT. It specifies CATSRDLSGTSGTDTQYF.

This clone was observed once. Here the CDR3 reads CASSHAGSSNQPQHF. CDR3 in DNA: TGTGCCAGCAGTCACGCGGGGAGTAGCAATCAGCCCCAGCATTTT. J is TRBJ1-5 and V is TRBV28; D unresolved. The CDR3 is 15 residues long. V lost 5 bases to trimming and J lost 0 bases, with 11 bases between them. The germline CDR1 and CDR2 sequences are MDHEN and SYDVKM.

The rearrangement links TRBV19 to TRBJ2-3, with 9 bases lining up with TRBD1. The V gene end was trimmed by 1 base and the J gene end by 1 base; junction bases not matched to a gene: 0. The length of the CDR3 is 15 residues. Germline-derived CDR1 and CDR2 are LNHDA and SQIVND (reference sequence). The CDR3 DNA follows: TGTGCCAGTAGTATAGGGACAGGGGGCACAGATACGCAGTATTTT. Amino acids: CASSIGTGGTDTQYF.

The chain recombines TRBV20-1 with TRBJ2-2, with 7 bases matching TRBD1. V trimming: 3 bases; J trimming: 0 bases; junction bases outside the gene matches: 1. Germline V gene sequence: CDR1 DFQATT, CDR2 SNEGSKA (reference sequence). CDR3 size: 14 residues. In nucleotides, the CDR3 is TGCAGTGCTAGTGGACAGGCGAACACCGGGGAGCTGTTTTTT. Translating it yields CSASGQANTGELFF.

The V gene is TRBV9, the J gene TRBJ2-2, with TRBD2 identical over 7 bases. V lost 3 bases to trimming and J lost 2 bases; unmatched junction nucleotides: 4. The CDR3 spans 15 residues. CDR1 SGDLS and CDR2 YYNGEE come from the germline V gene. In nucleotides, the CDR3 is TGTGCCAGCAGCGGCGGGACTATCAACACCGGGGAGCTGTTTTTT. Translated, it gives CASSGGTINTGELFF. Using reference TRBV9 and TRBJ2-2 for the parts outside the CDR3, the full variable domain is DSGVTQTPKHLITATGQRVTLRCSPRSGDLSVYWYQQSLDQGLQFLIQYYNGEERAKGNILERFSAQQFPDLHSELNLSSLELGDSALYFCASSGGTINTGELFFGEGSRLTVL.

The V call is TRBV5-4, the J call TRBJ1-1; D ambiguous. The CDR3 loop spans 15 amino acids. Trimming took 0 bases from V and 2 from J, leaving 11 bases between them. Germline V gene lookup returns CDR1 SGHNT and CDR2 YYREEE (reference sequence). The CDR3 loop reads CASSLGQKRNTEAFF. Written as DNA, the CDR3 is TGTGCCAGCAGCTTGGGGCAGAAAAGAAACACTGAAGCTTTCTTT.

The rearrangement links TRBV24-1 to TRBJ2-1; TRBD2 matches at 7 bases. The germline V gene has CDR1 KGHDR and CDR2 SFDVKD. There are 15 residues in the CDR3. V lost 6 bases, J lost 12 bases, and 16 bases stayed unmatched. The CDR3 DNA follows: TGTGCCACCAGTCTTGGGGGGGGATTGAGGCCGCGGCAGTTCTTC. The encoded protein is CATSLGGGLRPRQFF.

The chain couples TRBV29-1 to TRBJ2-3; D may be TRBD2 (6 bases). Germline V gene data show CDR1 as SQVTM and CDR2 as ANQGSEA. The CDR3 is 15 residues long. The ends were cut back, 3 bases at V and 6 bases at J, with 19 bases in the middle. The CDR3 loop reads CSVESWRGPGDTQYF. CDR3 coding DNA: TGCAGCGTTGAGTCTTGGAGGGGTCCTGGGGATACGCAGTATTTT.

The chain employs TRBV7-8 and TRBJ1-3, with 9 positions matching TRBD1. Per germline, CDR1 SGHVS and CDR2 FQNEAQ. The trim removed 5 bases at V and 3 bases at J, leaving 5 bases unmatched. This CDR3 spans 15 amino acids. The CDR3 region is CASSTGQGFGNTIYF. CDR3 sequence (DNA): TGTGCCAGCAGCACGGGACAGGGTTTTGGAAACACCATATATTTT.

The chain carries TRBV24-1 and TRBJ2-3; D ambiguous. Germline lookup yields CDR1 KGHDR and CDR2 SFDVKD. This CDR3 is 16 amino acids long. Trimming removed 5 bases from V and 0 bases from J, with 14 bases in between. The CDR3, as DNA: TGTGCCACCAGTGCCCCCGGCCAGGCTAGCACAGATACGCAGTATTTT. Its translation: CATSAPGQASTDTQYF.

The chain employs TRBV6-2 or TRBV6-3 and TRBJ1-2, with TRBD1 identical over 8 bases. Trimming at V came to 2 bases and at J to 8 bases, leaving 7 bases not matched to a gene. CDR3 length equals 14 residues. Looked up from germline, CDR1 is MNHEY and CDR2 is SVGEGT. The CDR3 coding sequence is TGTGCCAGCAGTTACAGGCAGGGGGCGAGCGGCTACACCTTC. Translation gives CASSYRQGASGYTF.

J is TRBJ1-3 and V is TRBV4-3; D may be TRBD1 (5 bases). CDR1 is LGHNA, CDR2 YSLEER, per germline. The CDR3 runs 18 residues. The V end lost 0 bases, the J end lost 3 bases, and 18 bases lay between the germline ends. The CDR3 protein is CASSQEIPKGIDGNTIYF. The CDR3 bases are TGCGCCAGCAGCCAAGAAATACCCAAGGGGATAGATGGAAACACCATATATTTT.

CDR3 protein: CAISDQRGDYEQYF. The CDR3 nucleotides are TGTGCCATCAGTGATCAGCGGGGGGACTACGAGCAGTACTTC. This chain links TRBV10-3 with TRBJ2-7; 9 bases align to TRBD2. CDR1 ENHRY and CDR2 SYGVKD come from the germline V gene. Trimming at V came to 3 bases and at J to 3 bases, leaving 3 bases not matched to a gene. This CDR3 is 14 amino acids long.